What follows are 9 T cell receptor beta chains derived from one specimen sequenced in a study of blood T cell repertoires in COVID-19. TCRdb's copy holds only in-frame clones and misses some; the assay was immunoSEQ multiplex PCR. This sample has roughly 250,000 clones; about 88% occur once, and the top ten carry 2% to 2.5%. Material for sequencing was peripheral blood. These receptors all stem from a woman in her forties who had recovered from COVID-19.

This clone was observed a handful of times. Other DNA sequences within the sample encode an identical CDR3. This chain uses TRBV11-3 with TRBJ2-1, with 15 bases that match TRBD2. This CDR3 spans 19 amino acids. CDR1 and CDR2 from the germline V gene are SGHNT and YENEEA. V shed 4 bases and J 0 bases; nucleotides not matched to a gene: 7. Here the CDR3 reads CASSSGLAGGYSSYNEQFF. The CDR3 coding sequence is TGTGCCAGCAGCTCGGGACTAGCGGGAGGATACAGCTCCTACAATGAGCAGTTCTTC.

The gene calls are TRBV18 and TRBJ2-5; D possibly corresponds to TRBD1 (5 bases). The germline V gene has CDR1 KGHSH and CDR2 LQKENI. CDR3 size: 13 residues. The V end was cut by 6 bases, the J end by 3 bases, with 11 bases between. The CDR3 reads CASSVGQKETQYF. In nucleotides, the CDR3 is TGTGCCAGCTCCGTGGGGCAGAAAGAGACCCAGTACTTC.

The chain joins TRBV18 to TRBJ2-7, with D perhaps TRBD1 (5 bases). Germline V gives CDR1 KGHSH, CDR2 LQKENI. The V end lost 2 bases, the J end lost 1 base, and 9 bases lay between the germline ends. This CDR3 has 14 amino acids. CDR3 sequence (DNA): TGTGCCAGCTCACCAGACCAGGGATCCTACGAGCAGTACTTC. Protein: CASSPDQGSYEQYF. The full variable domain, completed using reference TRBV18 and TRBJ2-7, is NAGVMQNPRHLVRRRGQEARLRCSPMKGHSHVYWYRQLPEEGLKFMVYLQKENIIDESGMPKERFSAEFPKEGPSILRIQQVVRGDSAAYFCASSPDQGSYEQYFGPGTRLTVT.

The chain carries TRBV28 and TRBJ1-5; D unresolved. This CDR3 has 14 amino acids. V lost 5 bases and J lost 1, with 9 bases in between. Germline loops: CDR1 MDHEN, CDR2 SYDVKM. The CDR3 sequence: CASSLGRSNQPQHF. CDR3 sequence (DNA): TGTGCCAGCAGTCTTGGTCGGAGCAATCAGCCCCAGCATTTT.

V is TRBV5-6 and J is TRBJ2-7; D not certain. V shed 0 bases and J shed 9 bases, with 16 bases lying between them. The CDR3 length is 14 residues. CDR1 and CDR2 (germline): SGHDT, YYEEEE. CDR3 sequence (DNA): TGTGCCAGCAGCTTGGCACCGAGAACCACTGGGCAGTACTTC. Translation: CASSLAPRTTGQYF.

The rearrangement links TRBV5-1 to TRBJ2-6; TRBD1 is a possible D gene (5 bases). From germline, CDR1 is SGHRS and CDR2 YFSETQ. The germline V and J ends were trimmed by 0 bases and 1 base, with 5 bases remaining between them. This CDR3 comprises 15 residues. The CDR3 sequence is CASSLGQSGANVLTF. The CDR3 DNA sequence: TGCGCCAGCAGCTTGGGACAGTCTGGGGCCAACGTCCTGACTTTC. Full variable domain (remainder filled in from reference TRBV5-1 and TRBJ2-6): KAGVTQTPRYLIKTRGQQVTLSCSPISGHRSVSWYQQTPGQGLQFLFEYFSETQRNKGNFPGRFSGRQFSNSRSEMNVSTLELGDSALYLCASSLGQSGANVLTFGAGSRLTVL.

This chain joins TRBV28 and TRBJ1-2; 8 positions match TRBD1. The CDR3 length is 15 residues. CDR1 MDHEN and CDR2 SYDVKM come from the germline V gene. The V and J ends lost 4 bases and 4 bases, in that order; junction bases with no gene match: 8. Here the CDR3 DNA reads TGTGCCAGCAGTTCGGACAGGGTAGGGGCCTATGGCTACACCTTC. Amino acids: CASSSDRVGAYGYTF.

Concerning this clone itself: A read error may produce the germline difference seen at one junction end. The rearrangement uses TRBV7-7 and TRBJ2-2; perhaps TRBD2 as D (5 bases). The CDR3 consists of 15 residues. Looked up from germline, CDR1 is SSHAT and CDR2 is FNYEAQ (reference sequence). CDR3 residues: CASSLARGNTGELFF. For the CDR3, the DNA is TGTGCTAGCAGCTTAGCTCGGGGTAACACCGGGGAGCTGTTTTTT.

This clone was recorded only once. V and J are TRBV30 and TRBJ2-1, with a possible D match to TRBD2 (5 bases). V lost 0 bases to trimming and J lost 10 bases, with 7 bases between them. Germline lookup yields CDR1 GTSNPN and CDR2 SVGIG (reference sequence). This CDR3 region has 11 residues. In nucleotides, the CDR3 is TGTGCCTGGAGTGTACGGAGGGAGCAGTTCTTC. Its translation is CAWSVRREQFF.